A selection of T cell receptor beta chains follows, all from one sample in a study of OX40 agonist ivuxolimab in advanced cancers. Produced via immunoSEQ multiplex PCR; TCRdb's table is partial and in-frame only. The sample consists of about 75,000 clones, roughly 85% of them appearing once. Source: CD4+ or CD8+ T cells sorted from blood, taken in a trial of the OX40 agonist ivuxolimab. The receptor source for this set is an adult with an advanced solid tumor such as melanoma, head and neck, liver or kidney cancer. The CDR3 runs from the conserved cysteine through the conserved F or W. A D gene is named only where the DNA matches it firmly. Size is omitted from some rows. Given values are once, few, many or a class for expanded clones.

j_call v_call clone_size d_call cdr3_aa cdr3_nt
TRBJ2-7 TRBV4-2 NA NA CASSHQDGGEQYF TGTGCCAGCAGCCACCAAGACGGCGGCGAGCAGTACTTC
TRBJ2-5 TRBV2 NA TRBD2 CASSGFSGPQETQYF TGTGCCAGCAGTGGGTTTAGCGGGCCTCAAGAGACCCAGTACTTC
TRBJ2-3 TRBV6-1 NA NA CASSEDWASTDTQYF TGTGCCAGCAGTGAAGATTGGGCTAGCACAGATACGCAGTATTTT
TRBJ2-5 TRBV19 once NA CASSIPGAQETQYF TGTGCCAGTAGCATACCGGGGGCCCAAGAGACCCAGTACTTC
TRBJ2-1 TRBV19 NA TRBD1 CASTYDREGGNEQFF TGTGCCAGTACCTACGACAGGGAAGGGGGCAATGAGCAGTTCTTC
TRBJ1-5 TRBV2 NA TRBD1 CASRGQPSFQPQHF TGTGCCAGCAGGGGACAGCCATCTTTTCAGCCCCAGCATTTT
TRBJ1-1 TRBV6-1 NA NA CASSYTYAFF TGTGCCAGCAGTTACACCTATGCTTTCTTT
TRBJ2-2 TRBV5-1 NA NA CASSLARGVSGELFF TGCGCCAGCAGCTTGGCTCGTGGAGTGAGCGGGGAGCTGTTTTTT
TRBJ2-3 TRBV28 NA NA CASSLSSTDTQYF TGTGCCAGCAGTTTATCGAGCACAGATACGCAGTATTTT
TRBJ2-2 TRBV5-6 NA NA CASSSMLTYANTGELFF TGTGCCAGCAGCTCCATGCTGACTTACGCGAACACCGGGGAGCTGTTTTTT
TRBJ2-1 TRBV14 NA TRBD2 CASSQDSSGGWQFF TGTGCCAGCAGCCAAGACTCGAGCGGGGGATGGCAGTTCTTC
TRBJ2-2 TRBV7-9 once TRBD2 CASSHTPGLAITGELFF TGTGCCAGCAGCCATACACCAGGACTAGCGATTACCGGGGAGCTGTTTTTT
TRBJ2-7 TRBV7-2 NA NA CASSLVGASSYEQYF TGTGCCAGCAGCTTAGTTGGCGCAAGCTCCTACGAGCAGTACTTC
TRBJ2-3 TRBV5-1 once TRBD1 CASSWGSRTGFLERWTDTQYF TGCGCCAGCAGCTGGGGGTCCCGGACAGGATTCCTGGAAAGGTGGACAGATACGCAGTATTTT
TRBJ2-5 TRBV7-9 NA TRBD1 CASSPRTGGAGETQYF TGTGCCAGCAGCCCAAGGACAGGGGGCGCGGGAGAGACCCAGTACTTC
TRBJ2-3 TRBV19 NA TRBD2 CASSITGLAGELYF TGTGCCAGTAGTATTACGGGACTAGCGGGAGAACTATATTTT
TRBJ1-5 TRBV6-5 NA NA CASSSPGGGNQPQHF TGTGCCAGCAGTTCCCCCGGGGGGGGCAATCAGCCCCAGCATTTT
TRBJ2-7 TRBV5-1 NA NA CASSLGPADVYEQYF TGCGCCAGCAGCTTAGGTCCGGCGGACGTCTACGAGCAGTACTTC
TRBJ1-1 TRBV5-1 NA NA CASSLGDGNTEAFF TGCGCCAGCAGCTTGGGGGACGGTAACACTGAAGCTTTCTTT
TRBJ2-3 TRBV19 NA NA CASSTTGISTDTQYF TGTGCCAGTAGTACCACAGGGATTAGCACAGATACGCAGTATTTT
TRBJ1-2 TRBV6-5 NA NA CASSPDGAYGYTF TGTGCCAGCAGTCCGGACGGCGCCTATGGCTACACCTTC
TRBJ2-5 TRBV5-1 NA TRBD2 CASSFGLAVQETQYF TGCGCCAGCAGCTTCGGACTAGCGGTACAAGAGACCCAGTACTTC
TRBJ2-5 TRBV19 NA NA CASSIQGSKETQYF TGTGCCAGTAGTATCCAAGGGTCCAAGGAGACCCAGTACTTC
TRBJ2-3 TRBV7-9 once NA CASSSGSDPDTQYF TGTGCCAGCAGCTCCGGGTCGGATCCCGATACGCAGTATTTT
TRBJ2-7 TRBV5-1 NA TRBD1 CASSDRGQSYEQYF TGCGCCAGCAGCGACCGGGGACAGAGTTACGAGCAGTACTTC
TRBJ1-5 TRBV6-5 NA TRBD1 CASQRQGNQPQHF TGTGCCAGCCAAAGACAGGGAAATCAGCCCCAGCATTTT
TRBJ2-3 TRBV5-1 NA NA CASSGTSGTDTQYF TGCGCCAGCAGCGGGACAAGCGGCACAGATACGCAGTATTTT